Listed below are T cell receptor beta chains from one sample, sequenced in a study of OX40 agonist ivuxolimab in advanced cancers. The table came from immunoSEQ multiplex PCR; TCRdb's copy has only in-frame clones and leaves some out. The sample includes about 68,000 clones, about nine tenths seen only once; the top ten take 4.5% to 7.5%. The source was CD4+ or CD8+ T cells sorted from blood, collected in a trial of the OX40 agonist ivuxolimab. The receptors come from an adult with an advanced solid tumor such as melanoma, head and neck, liver or kidney cancer. CDR3s include the opening cysteine and the closing phenylalanine or tryptophan. The D gene is left open where the match is weak. Not all rows give a size; the values are once, few, many and, for expanded clones, a class.

v_gene,abundance,j_gene,d_gene,len,CDR3nt,CDR3aa
TRBV6-5,-,TRBJ1-2,-,14,TGTGCCAGCAGTTACTCGGGGGGCTCCTATGGCTACACCTTC,CASSYSGGSYGYTF
TRBV6-5,-,TRBJ1-1,-,13,TGTGCCAGCAGGATTAGCATGAACACTGAAGCTTTCTTT,CASRISMNTEAFF
TRBV27,-,TRBJ2-1,-,16,TGTGCCAGCAGTGGCTCAGGGGTGATAACCTACAATGAGCAGTTCTTC,CASSGSGVITYNEQFF
TRBV19,-,TRBJ1-2,-,15,TGTGCCAGTAGTATACGGGCAGCCGGGAACTATGGCTACACCTTC,CASSIRAAGNYGYTF
TRBV19,-,TRBJ2-7,-,15,TGTGCCAGTAGTATTCGTCGGTCTGCGCCGTACGAGCAGTACTTC,CASSIRRSAPYEQYF
TRBV28,-,TRBJ2-2,-,15,TGTGCCAGCAGTTTGGCTCCAACCGACACCGGGGAGCTGTTTTTT,CASSLAPTDTGELFF
TRBV12-5,-,TRBJ1-1,TRBD1,15,TGTGCTAGTGGTTTGGGACAGGGCCGAAACACTGAAGCTTTCTTT,CASGLGQGRNTEAFF
TRBV7-9,-,TRBJ2-7,-,14,TGTGCCAGCAGGCCCCCTGGTCTAGCGAGGGAGCAGTACTTC,CASRPPGLAREQYF
TRBV6-5,-,TRBJ1-5,-,14,TGTGCCAGCACCCTCGGACAAATCAATCAGCCCCAGCATTTT,CASTLGQINQPQHF
TRBV5-4,-,TRBJ1-5,-,13,TGTGCCAGCAGCTTAGGGGACAATCAGCCCCAGCATTTT,CASSLGDNQPQHF
TRBV6-5,-,TRBJ2-1,TRBD2,14,TGTGCCAGCAGTTTGACTAGCGCGTACAATGAGCAGTTCTTC,CASSLTSAYNEQFF
TRBV19,-,TRBJ2-7,TRBD2,13,TGTGCCAGCTCTACTAGCGGGGGCGGCGAGCAGTACTTC,CASSTSGGGEQYF
TRBV4-3,few,TRBJ2-7,-,14,TGCGCCAGCAGCCGGGGCAGGGGCATATACGAGCAGTACTTC,CASSRGRGIYEQYF
TRBV5-6,-,TRBJ1-5,-,13,TGTGCCAGCAGCCTCAGACTAAATCAGCCCCAGCATTTT,CASSLRLNQPQHF
TRBV6-5,-,TRBJ2-2,-,14,TGTGCCAGCAGTCCCCCCCGGGGAACCGGGGAGCTGTTTTTT,CASSPPRGTGELFF
TRBV13,-,TRBJ2-7,TRBD1,14,TGTGCCAGCAGCTTAGGACAGGGGGCCTACGAGCAGTACTTC,CASSLGQGAYEQYF
TRBV9,-,TRBJ1-1,-,13,TGTGCCAGCAGCCCCCGTGTCGGCACTGAGGCTTTCTTT,CASSPRVGTEAFF
TRBV4-3,few,TRBJ2-7,TRBD1,15,TGCGCCAGCAGCCAAGAGACAGGGGGGATGCGCGAGCAGTACTTC,CASSQETGGMREQYF
TRBV7-2,-,TRBJ1-2,TRBD1,14,TGTGCCAGCAGCCATATGGGACAGGGCGATGGCTACACCTTC,CASSHMGQGDGYTF
TRBV30,-,TRBJ1-1,-,13,TGTGCCTGGAGTCCTTCGGGAGGCACTGAAGCTTTCTTT,CAWSPSGGTEAFF
TRBV7-2,once,TRBJ1-5,-,16,TGTGCCAGCAGCTTAGGGGGCCTAGGGCCCAATCAGCCCCAGCATTTT,CASSLGGLGPNQPQHF
TRBV6-6,-,TRBJ2-3,TRBD2,14,TGTGCCAGCAGTTTAGCGGGGGCGGGAGATACGCAGTATTTT,CASSLAGAGDTQYF
TRBV27,-,TRBJ2-7,-,17,TGTGCCAGCAGTTCGTCCCGGGACACTAACTTCGGGGACGAGCAGTACTTC,CASSSSRDTNFGDEQYF
TRBV6-1,-,TRBJ2-7,TRBD1,14,TGTGCCAGCAGTACCGGGACAGAAGCCTACGAGCAGTACTTC,CASSTGTEAYEQYF
TRBV6-6,-,TRBJ2-1,-,13,TGTGCCAGCCACGAGCTCGGGAGCAATGAGCAGTTCTTC,CASHELGSNEQFF
TRBV4-1,-,TRBJ2-1,-,14,TGCGCCAGCAGCCAATTTAGATCCGACGATGAGCAGTTCTTC,CASSQFRSDDEQFF
TRBV7-3,-,TRBJ2-3,TRBD2,14,TGTGCCAGCAGCTTGGCGGGGGGATCAGATACGCAGTATTTT,CASSLAGGSDTQYF
TRBV28,-,TRBJ1-5,-,18,TGTGCCTCAGCGGACCCCGCTCTCACAGGAGATGAGTATCAGCCCCAGCATTTT,CASADPALTGDEYQPQHF
TRBV30,-,TRBJ1-2,-,14,TGTGCCTGGACCTACAGGCTTCGCTGGGATGGCTACACCTTC,CAWTYRLRWDGYTF
TRBV9,-,TRBJ2-5,-,13,TGTGCCAGCAGCGTGAATAGCCAAGAGACCCAGTACTTC,CASSVNSQETQYF
TRBV6-1,-,TRBJ1-2,-,15,TGTGCCAGCACGCCTGCCGCTCAGGGGAATTTTGGCTACACCTTC,CASTPAAQGNFGYTF
TRBV28,few,TRBJ2-7,-,12,TGTGCCAGCAGTCCCCGGAGCCACGAGCAGTACTTC,CASSPRSHEQYF
TRBV9,-,TRBJ2-7,-,15,TGTGCCAGCAGCGTAGCCGGAGACATCTCCTACGAGCAGTACTTC,CASSVAGDISYEQYF
TRBV13,-,TRBJ2-7,TRBD1,17,TGTGCCAGCAGCTCGTATGACAGGGGGAAGGCATCCTACGAGCAGTACTTC,CASSSYDRGKASYEQYF
TRBV7-9,-,TRBJ1-1,-,12,TGTGCCAGCAGCCCCCCCAACACTGAAGCTTTCTTT,CASSPPNTEAFF
TRBV7-6,once,TRBJ1-4,-,15,TGTGCCAGCAGCCCCGCAGGGATCTGGGATGAAAAACTGTTTTTT,CASSPAGIWDEKLFF
TRBV6-1,-,TRBJ1-1,-,12,TGTGCCAGCACCCGGCCAAGGGGGGAAGCTTTCTTT,CASTRPRGEAFF
TRBV7-2,-,TRBJ2-5,-,12,TGTGCCAGCACCAGGGTTGGAGAGACCCAGTACTTC,CASTRVGETQYF
TRBV11-2,-,TRBJ1-1,-,13,TGTGCCAGCAGCTTTAATACGAACACTGAAGCTTTCTTT,CASSFNTNTEAFF
TRBV4-3,-,TRBJ2-7,TRBD1,17,TGCGCCAGCAGCCAAGATTCTGGGACAGAGTACTCCTACGAGCAGTACTTC,CASSQDSGTEYSYEQYF
TRBV6-6,-,TRBJ2-1,TRBD2,14,TGTGCCAGCAGTCCCGGGACTAGCGGGAATAAGCAGTTCTTC,CASSPGTSGNKQFF
TRBV4-3,-,TRBJ2-2,-,14,TGCGCCAGCAGCCATGGGGAGAACACCGGGGAGCTGTTTTTT,CASSHGENTGELFF
TRBV27,-,TRBJ1-2,TRBD1,14,TGTGCCAGCAGTCTGACAGGGGGCGCGATAGGCTACACCTTC,CASSLTGGAIGYTF
TRBV4-3,-,TRBJ2-7,TRBD2,17,TGCGCCAGCAGCCCCATATACGGGACTAGCGGAATTTACGAGCAGTACTTC,CASSPIYGTSGIYEQYF
TRBV5-6,-,TRBJ2-1,-,13,TGTGCCAGTTTACAAAGCTCCTACAATGAGCAGTTCTTC,CASLQSSYNEQFF
TRBV7-8,-,TRBJ2-7,-,17,TGTGCCAGCAGCTCCGAGTCCCCAAGACCTCCCTCCTACGAGCAGTACTTC,CASSSESPRPPSYEQYF
TRBV5-1,-,TRBJ2-2,-,15,TGCGCCAGCAGCTTAACAGGGATGAACACCGGGGAGCTGTTTTTT,CASSLTGMNTGELFF
TRBV30,-,TRBJ1-1,-,14,TGTGCCTGGAGTGTCTTCTCCGTGAACACTGAAGCTTTCTTT,CAWSVFSVNTEAFF
TRBV7-8,-,TRBJ2-7,-,14,TGTGCCAGCAGTTCGTGGACCAAGACCTACGAGCAGTACTTC,CASSSWTKTYEQYF
TRBV14,-,TRBJ1-2,-,15,TGTGCCAGCAGCCAAGTAGGGGCCGGGATTTATGGCTACACCTTC,CASSQVGAGIYGYTF
TRBV28,-,TRBJ2-1,-,14,TGTGCCAGCAGTTTTCAGGGCACCTACAATGAGCAGTTCTTC,CASSFQGTYNEQFF